The clone carrying this T cell receptor beta chain was counted a few times. The sample belongs to a study of beta chain features in type 1 diabetes. The isolated RNA, all of it, was reverse transcribed, so expressed TCRB transcripts were what got sequenced. Sequenced by immunoSEQ multiplex PCR; TCRdb stores in-frame clones only, minus some. The sample includes 850,000 to 900,000 clones, roughly a sixth seen only once; the top ten take 0.02% to 0.025%. CD4+ naive, central memory, regulatory and stem cell-like memory cells were sorted via CD45RO/CCR7/CD25/CD127/CD95/CD27. J was trimmed by 7 bases and V by 6 bases; bases with no gene match: 9. CDR1 and CDR2 from the germline V gene are MDHEN and SYDVKM. The CDR3 extends over 15 amino acids.

The origin of this receptor is a woman under 30 in good health. Input material: naive CD4+ T cells from blood. The chain uses TRBV28 and TRBJ1-4, with 9 bases lining up with TRBD1. In DNA form, the CDR3 reads TGTGCCAGCAGCCTTACAGGGGGCGGTATTGAAAAACTGTTTTTT. Residues: CASSLTGGGIEKLFF.